The 6 T cell receptor beta chains in this list originate from one sample, sequenced in a study of T-cell reconstitution after alpha-beta-depleted transplantation in children. Preparation of the TCRbeta library involved a method that used unique molecular identifiers. MiXCR, applied by TCRdb to the PCR reads, yields one record per CDR3 protein. The table records about 980,000 distinct CDR3 sequences, around 30% of them present only once. The material was PBMCs, mostly from graft donor cells, obtained 360 days after TCRalphabeta/CD19-depleted stem cell transplant. All receptors derive from a boy under two years old who had a stem cell transplant for SCID, so the T cells may come from the graft donor.

CDR3 region: CSADMLLNSEQFF. CDR3 in DNA: TGCAGCGCTGACATGTTGCTTAATAGTGAGCAGTTCTTC. The V call is TRBV29-1, the J call TRBJ2-1; D is undetermined. The CDR3 runs to 13 residues. The V gene's germline CDR1 is SQVTM and CDR2 ANQGSEA. Trimming cost V 7 bases and J 9 bases, with 19 bases left between them.

The V gene is TRBV5-1, the J gene TRBJ2-1; TRBD1 is a possible D gene (5 bases). The V gene's germline CDR1 is SGHRS and CDR2 YFSETQ. The V end lost 6 bases, the J end lost 9 bases, and 22 bases lay between the germline ends. CDR3 length: 15 residues. The CDR3 sequence is CASTDGPSYQGEQFF. CDR3 nucleotide sequence: TGCGCCAGCACCGATGGCCCTTCTTATCAGGGTGAGCAGTTCTTC. Complete variable domain (other parts from reference TRBV5-1 and TRBJ2-1): KAGVTQTPRYLIKTRGQQVTLSCSPISGHRSVSWYQQTPGQGLQFLFEYFSETQRNKGNFPGRFSGRQFSNSRSEMNVSTLELGDSALYLCASTDGPSYQGEQFFGPGTRLTVL.

This chain joins TRBV9 and TRBJ2-1, with TRBD2 matching over 11 bases. Germline CDR1 is SGDLS and CDR2 is YYNGEE. V gave up 4 bases and J gave up 14 bases; unmatched junction bases: 5. CDR3 length: 12 amino acids. The CDR3 reads CASSLSGGGKFF. The CDR3 DNA sequence: TGTGCCAGCAGCCTTAGCGGGGGGGGAAAGTTCTTC.

This clonotype has a handful of counts. J is TRBJ2-1 and V is TRBV12-3 or TRBV12-4; 13 bases match TRBD2. J gave up 7 bases and V 3 bases, and 12 bases lay outside the gene matches. The CDR3 totals 18 residues. For the CDR3, the DNA is TGTGCCAGCAGTTTCCTCCGACTAGCGGGGGGAGCGGAGAATGAGCAGTTCTTC. This encodes CASSFLRLAGGAENEQFF.

This clonotype was seen only a few times. The chain carries TRBV9 and TRBJ1-4; the match to TRBD1 covers 8 bases. Trimming removed 3 bases from V and 4 bases from J; junction bases left unmatched: 5. CDR1 and CDR2 (germline): SGDLS, YYNGEE. The CDR3 sequence is 15 residues long. The CDR3 reads CASSGGQVDNEKLFF. The DNA for the CDR3 is TGTGCCAGCAGCGGGGGACAGGTTGATAATGAAAAACTGTTTTTT. The complete variable domain, with remaining parts taken from reference TRBV9 and TRBJ1-4, reads DSGVTQTPKHLITATGQRVTLRCSPRSGDLSVYWYQQSLDQGLQFLIQYYNGEERAKGNILERFSAQQFPDLHSELNLSSLELGDSALYFCASSGGQVDNEKLFFGSGTQLSVL.

The rearrangement links TRBV7-9 to TRBJ1-1; tentative D call: TRBD1 (6 bases). V lost 5 bases, J lost 5 bases, and 18 bases lay in between. Germline-derived CDR1 and CDR2 are SEHNR and FQNEAQ (reference sequence). The CDR3 sequence is 15 residues long. CDR3 DNA sequence: TGTGCCAGCAGCATCCTCGGAGGGGGGCGAACTGAAGCTTTCTTT. The encoded protein is CASSILGGGRTEAFF. Variable domain in full (rest from reference TRBV7-9 and TRBJ1-1): DTGVSQNPRHKITKRGQNVTFRCDPISEHNRLYWYRQTLGQGPEFLTYFQNEAQLEKSRLLSDRFSAERPKGSFSTLEIQRTEQGDSAMYLCASSILGGGRTEAFFGQGTRLTVV.